Listed below are T cell receptor beta chains from one sample, sequenced in a study of PD-L1 blockade in urothelial cancer. Produced via immunoSEQ multiplex PCR; TCRdb's table is partial and in-frame only. The table lists 35,000 to 55,000 clones, over 65% of them singletons. The sequenced sample was PBMCs, obtained around atezolizumab (anti-PD-L1) treatment. Every receptor here comes from an older man with urothelial cancer. Each CDR3 is given with its conserved first and last residue. D genes are given only for firm matches. Clone size is stated in some rows and not others, as once, few, many or a class when expanded.

d_gene: -; abundance: -; j_gene: TRBJ1-4; v_gene: TRBV4-1; len: 17; CDR3aa: CASSHLEGGATNEKLFF; CDR3nt: TGCGCCAGCAGCCACCTCGAGGGAGGTGCAACTAATGAAAAACTGTTTTTT
d_gene: TRBD1; abundance: medium-sized; j_gene: TRBJ2-1; v_gene: TRBV10-3; len: 16; CDR3aa: CAISESRTGGDNEQFF; CDR3nt: TGTGCCATCAGTGAGTCTAGGACAGGGGGGGACAATGAGCAGTTCTTC
d_gene: -; abundance: medium-sized; j_gene: TRBJ2-1; v_gene: TRBV5-1; len: 14; CDR3aa: CASREQSSYNEQFF; CDR3nt: TGCGCCAGTCGGGAGCAAAGCTCCTACAATGAGCAGTTCTTC
d_gene: -; abundance: once; j_gene: TRBJ2-7; v_gene: TRBV18; len: 15; CDR3aa: CASSPQAAGSYEQYF; CDR3nt: TGTGCCAGCTCACCGCAAGCGGCTGGCTCCTACGAGCAGTACTTC
d_gene: TRBD2; abundance: -; j_gene: TRBJ2-4; v_gene: TRBV6-1; len: 14; CDR3aa: CASSEVGGGNIQYF; CDR3nt: TGTGCCAGCAGTGAAGTGGGGGGGGGAAACATTCAGTACTTC
d_gene: -; abundance: -; j_gene: TRBJ2-3; v_gene: TRBV19; len: 14; CDR3aa: CASSIAGAADTQYF; CDR3nt: TGTGCCAGTAGTATCGCGGGTGCAGCGGATACGCAGTATTTT
d_gene: -; abundance: -; j_gene: TRBJ2-5; v_gene: TRBV7-3; len: 14; CDR3aa: CASSNPGQLETQYF; CDR3nt: TGTGCCAGCAGCAACCCGGGTCAGCTAGAGACCCAGTACTTC
d_gene: TRBD2; abundance: -; j_gene: TRBJ2-7; v_gene: TRBV19; len: 17; CDR3aa: CASSNRLAGGRAYEQYF; CDR3nt: TGTGCCAGTAGTAATCGACTAGCGGGAGGAAGAGCCTACGAGCAGTACTTC
d_gene: TRBD1; abundance: -; j_gene: TRBJ2-2; v_gene: TRBV5-8; len: 16; CDR3aa: CASSSGQATMTGELFF; CDR3nt: TGTGCCAGCAGCTCCGGACAGGCAACTATGACCGGGGAGCTGTTTTTT
d_gene: -; abundance: once; j_gene: TRBJ2-3; v_gene: TRBV5-1; len: 20; CDR3aa: CASSFPGVARGPRTPDTQYF; CDR3nt: TGCGCCAGCAGCTTCCCAGGGGTAGCCCGAGGCCCGCGAACCCCAGATACGCAGTATTTT
d_gene: TRBD1; abundance: -; j_gene: TRBJ1-2; v_gene: TRBV19; len: 16; CDR3aa: CASSNRGTGKFTGYTF; CDR3nt: TGTGCCAGTAGTAACCGCGGGACAGGGAAATTTACTGGCTACACCTTC
d_gene: -; abundance: -; j_gene: TRBJ1-5; v_gene: TRBV6-6; len: 15; CDR3aa: CASSYETASGQPQHF; CDR3nt: TGTGCCAGCAGTTACGAGACCGCATCGGGTCAGCCCCAGCATTTT
d_gene: TRBD2; abundance: -; j_gene: TRBJ2-4; v_gene: TRBV5-6; len: 13; CDR3aa: CASSPPTSGNFYF; CDR3nt: TGTGCCAGCAGCCCGCCGACTAGCGGGAACTTTTACTTC
d_gene: -; abundance: once; j_gene: TRBJ2-2; v_gene: TRBV28; len: 16; CDR3aa: CASSRGGGTATGELFF; CDR3nt: TGTGCCAGCAGTAGGGGGGGCGGGACGGCCACCGGGGAGCTGTTTTTT
d_gene: TRBD1; abundance: -; j_gene: TRBJ2-7; v_gene: TRBV15; len: 15; CDR3aa: CATSRVRDRGYEQYF; CDR3nt: TGTGCCACCAGCAGAGTCAGGGACAGGGGCTACGAGCAGTACTTC
d_gene: TRBD1; abundance: -; j_gene: TRBJ2-1; v_gene: TRBV7-3; len: 15; CDR3aa: CASSPQRDRRGEQFF; CDR3nt: TGTGCCAGCAGCCCCCAACGGGACAGGAGAGGTGAGCAGTTCTTC
d_gene: TRBD2; abundance: -; j_gene: TRBJ2-1; v_gene: TRBV29-1; len: 15; CDR3aa: CSVEGSGRPYNEQFF; CDR3nt: TGCAGCGTTGAAGGGAGCGGGAGGCCCTACAATGAGCAGTTCTTC
d_gene: -; abundance: -; j_gene: TRBJ1-2; v_gene: TRBV11-3; len: 14; CDR3aa: CASSPRTGNYGYTF; CDR3nt: TGTGCCAGCAGCCCTCGGACTGGGAACTATGGCTACACCTTC
d_gene: -; abundance: -; j_gene: TRBJ2-1; v_gene: TRBV28; len: 12; CDR3aa: CASSLYGGEQFF; CDR3nt: TGTGCCAGCAGTTTATACGGGGGTGAGCAGTTCTTC
d_gene: -; abundance: few; j_gene: TRBJ2-7; v_gene: TRBV7-2; len: 15; CDR3aa: CASSLSAGELGEQYF; CDR3nt: TGTGCCAGCAGCTTATCAGCCGGGGAATTGGGCGAGCAGTACTTC
d_gene: TRBD1; abundance: -; j_gene: TRBJ1-3; v_gene: TRBV29-1; len: 13; CDR3aa: CSVGDSAGNTIYF; CDR3nt: TGCAGCGTTGGGGACAGTGCTGGAAACACCATATATTTT
d_gene: -; abundance: -; j_gene: TRBJ1-1; v_gene: TRBV7-2; len: 15; CDR3aa: CASSLDTGPNTEAFF; CDR3nt: TGTGCCAGCAGCTTAGATACAGGCCCGAACACTGAAGCTTTCTTT
d_gene: TRBD2; abundance: -; j_gene: TRBJ2-1; v_gene: TRBV4-2; len: 19; CDR3aa: CASSQVVRLAGGGYNEQFF; CDR3nt: TGTGCCAGCAGCCAAGTAGTCAGACTAGCGGGGGGTGGCTACAATGAGCAGTTCTTC